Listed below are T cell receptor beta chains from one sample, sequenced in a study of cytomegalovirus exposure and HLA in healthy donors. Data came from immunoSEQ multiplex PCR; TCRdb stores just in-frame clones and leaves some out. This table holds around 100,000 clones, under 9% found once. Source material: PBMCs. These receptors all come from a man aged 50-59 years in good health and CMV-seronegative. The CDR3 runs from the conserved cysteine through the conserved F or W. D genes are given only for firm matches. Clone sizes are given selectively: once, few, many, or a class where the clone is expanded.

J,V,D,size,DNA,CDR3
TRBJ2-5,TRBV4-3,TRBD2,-,TGCGCCAGCAGCCAAGCCCAATCTAGCGCCCCGGGGGGAGAGACCCAGTACTTC,CASSQAQSSAPGGETQYF
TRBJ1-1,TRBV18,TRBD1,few,TGTGCCAGCTCACTGGACAGGGGGAATGCTGAAGCTTTCTTT,CASSLDRGNAEAFF
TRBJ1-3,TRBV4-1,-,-,TGCGCCAGCAGCCCCCAGGGTGGAAACACCATATATTTT,CASSPQGGNTIYF
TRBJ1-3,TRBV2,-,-,TGTGCCAGCAGCCGCCGGTCTGGAAACACCATATATTTT,CASSRRSGNTIYF
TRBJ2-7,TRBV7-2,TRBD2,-,TGTGCCAGCAGCTTAACGGGAGGGCCGGCCTACGAGCAGTACTTC,CASSLTGGPAYEQYF
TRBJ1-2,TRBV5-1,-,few,TGCGCCAGCAGCGGGTCTAGAAGTAGGGGCAACTATGGCTACACCTTC,CASSGSRSRGNYGYTF
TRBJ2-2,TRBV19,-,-,TGTGCCCCTAGGCGACCCGGGGAGCTGTTTTTT,CAPRRPGELFF
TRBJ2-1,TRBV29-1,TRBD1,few,TGCAGCGTTCTGACCAGGGGGATCCTGACCTACAATGAGCAGTTCTTC,CSVLTRGILTYNEQFF
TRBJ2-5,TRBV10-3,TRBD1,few,TGTGCCATCAGTGATGCCCAGGGACAGGGGTGGGAGACCCAGTACTTC,CAISDAQGQGWETQYF
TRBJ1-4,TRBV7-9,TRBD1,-,TGTGCCAGCAGCTTTGGACAGGGTAATAATGAAAAACTGTTTTTT,CASSFGQGNNEKLFF
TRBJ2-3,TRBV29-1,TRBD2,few,TGCAGCGCCTGGGCTAGCGGGAACACAGATACGCAGTATTTT,CSAWASGNTDTQYF
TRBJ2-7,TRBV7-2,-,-,TGTGCCAGCAGCTTAGAAGGGGGAAGGTACGAGCAGTACTTC,CASSLEGGRYEQYF
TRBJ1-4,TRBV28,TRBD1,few,TGTGCCAGCAGTCCGGGACAGACGAATGAAAAACTGTTTTTT,CASSPGQTNEKLFF
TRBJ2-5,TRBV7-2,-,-,TGTGCCAGCAGCCTGACTAGAGGGGTGGAGACCCAGTACTTC,CASSLTRGVETQYF
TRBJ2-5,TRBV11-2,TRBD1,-,TGTGCCAGCAGCTTATTGGCAGGGGGCAGGGAGACCCAGTACTTC,CASSLLAGGRETQYF
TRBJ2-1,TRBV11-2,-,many,TGTGCCAGCAGACGAAGTACTAGGAATCTATACAATGAGCAGTTCTTC,CASRRSTRNLYNEQFF
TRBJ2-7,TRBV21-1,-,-,TGTGCCAGCAGCAAAATGGGACAGGGGAATTACGAGCAGTACTTC,CASSKMGQGNYEQYF
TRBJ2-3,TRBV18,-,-,TGTGCCAGCTCACCAGTTATAGATACGCAGTATTTT,CASSPVIDTQYF
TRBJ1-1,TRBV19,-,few,TGTGCCAGTAGTATAAACAGAGGGTCCACTGAAGCTTTCTTT,CASSINRGSTEAFF
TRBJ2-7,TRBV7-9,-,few,TGTGCCAGCAGCTACGTCCAGAGTCGGGACGAGCAGTACTTC,CASSYVQSRDEQYF
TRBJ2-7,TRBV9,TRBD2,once,TGTGCCAGCAGCCCTCTAGAACTAGCGGGTGTCGAGCAGTACTTC,CASSPLELAGVEQYF
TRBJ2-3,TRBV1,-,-,TGCCCCAGCAGCCAGAGGGGGAGGGCTAGCACAGATACGCAGTATTTT,CPSSQRGRASTDTQYF
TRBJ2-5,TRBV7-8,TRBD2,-,TGTGCCAGCAGCTTAAACGGGAGGGCCGCGACCCAGTACTTC,CASSLNGRAATQYF
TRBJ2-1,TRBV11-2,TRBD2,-,TGTGCCAGCAGCTTAGTGGGCGGGAGGGTCAATGAGCAGTTCTTC,CASSLVGGRVNEQFF
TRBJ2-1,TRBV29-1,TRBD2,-,TGCAGCGTTGCAGTCAGGGAGCGGGGGGTCAATGAGCAGTTCTTC,CSVAVRERGVNEQFF
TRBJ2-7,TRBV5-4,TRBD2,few,TGTGCCAGCAGCCAGTCTAGCGGGGGCCCCTACGAGCAGTACTTC,CASSQSSGGPYEQYF
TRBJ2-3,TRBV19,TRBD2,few,TGTGCCAGTAGTATTCTAGCGGGAGTCACAGATACGCAGTATTTT,CASSILAGVTDTQYF
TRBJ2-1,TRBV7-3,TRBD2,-,TGTGCCAGCAGCTTCCAAGCGGGAGGGCCGAGTCTTAGTGAGCAGTTCTTC,CASSFQAGGPSLSEQFF
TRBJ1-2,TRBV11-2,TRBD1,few,TGTGCCAGCAGCCCCCGGACAGGGAGGGAAGGCTACACCTTC,CASSPRTGREGYTF
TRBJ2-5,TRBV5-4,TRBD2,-,TGTGCCAGCAGCCGAGCGGGGGAACGAGAGACCCAGTACTTC,CASSRAGERETQYF
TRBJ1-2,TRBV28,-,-,TGTGCCAGCAGTGGACAAAGGCCCTCCTATGGCTACACCTTC,CASSGQRPSYGYTF
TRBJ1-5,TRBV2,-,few,TGTGCCAGTAACCGGGAAAAGGGCACTCAGCCCCAGCATTTT,CASNREKGTQPQHF
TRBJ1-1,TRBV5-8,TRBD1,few,TGTGCCAGCAGCTTAGGGACAGGGGGCGTTGAGACTGAAGCTTTCTTT,CASSLGTGGVETEAFF
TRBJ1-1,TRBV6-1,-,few,TGTGCCAGCAGTGACCATGAAGCTTTCTTT,CASSDHEAFF
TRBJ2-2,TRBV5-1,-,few,TGCGCCAGCAGCGAGGCCGGGGAGCTGTTTTTT,CASSEAGELFF
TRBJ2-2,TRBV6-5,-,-,TGTGCCAGAAGTTGGGCAGGGTCGGTGGAGCTGTTTTTT,CARSWAGSVELFF
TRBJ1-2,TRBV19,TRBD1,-,TGTGCCAGTAGCTACAGGGGCAGAGATGGCTACACCTTC,CASSYRGRDGYTF